These T cell receptor beta chains were read from a single sample in a study of blood T cell repertoires in COVID-19. Sequenced by immunoSEQ multiplex PCR; TCRdb stores in-frame clones only, minus some. The table has 250,000 to 400,000 clones, approximately 88% seen once. The sample was peripheral blood. These receptor sequences come from a woman aged 25 to 45 with COVID-19, enrolled during active disease. The CDR3 runs from the conserved cysteine through the conserved F or W. The D gene is left open where the match is weak. The listing skips clone size in some rows; elsewhere it reads once, few, many or a size class.

clone_size: NA; v_call: TRBV3-1/TRBV3-2; j_call: TRBJ1-2; d_call: NA; cdr3_nt: TGTGCCAGCAGCCAAGGGAGGGGACCCTATGGCTACACCTTC; cdr3_aa: CASSQGRGPYGYTF
clone_size: few; v_call: TRBV19; j_call: TRBJ1-1; d_call: NA; cdr3_nt: TGTGCCAGTAGTTTTCGGACAAGCACTGAAGCTTTCTTT; cdr3_aa: CASSFRTSTEAFF
clone_size: NA; v_call: TRBV6-1; j_call: TRBJ1-2; d_call: TRBD1; cdr3_nt: TGTGCCAGCAGTGAAGCGCTTCTTCAGGGGGCGAAAGGCTACACCTTC; cdr3_aa: CASSEALLQGAKGYTF
clone_size: NA; v_call: TRBV28; j_call: TRBJ1-2; d_call: TRBD1; cdr3_nt: TGTGCCAGCAGTTTAGCCTCCCCCGGACAGGGGAAAGGCTACACCTTC; cdr3_aa: CASSLASPGQGKGYTF
clone_size: NA; v_call: TRBV9; j_call: TRBJ2-3; d_call: TRBD2; cdr3_nt: TGTGCCAGCAGCCCGCGGACGCCGGGGGGAGATACGCAGTATTTT; cdr3_aa: CASSPRTPGGDTQYF
clone_size: NA; v_call: TRBV7-9; j_call: TRBJ2-7; d_call: TRBD1; cdr3_nt: TGTGCCAGCAGCAACCGGGACAGGGGGCCCCCCGAGCAGTACTTC; cdr3_aa: CASSNRDRGPPEQYF
clone_size: NA; v_call: TRBV7-8; j_call: TRBJ1-1; d_call: TRBD1; cdr3_nt: TGTGCCAGCAGCTTAGTAGGATGGGGACAGGAAGCTTTCTTT; cdr3_aa: CASSLVGWGQEAFF
clone_size: NA; v_call: TRBV5-1; j_call: TRBJ1-5; d_call: NA; cdr3_nt: TGCGCCAGCAGCTTGGATGAACTGGGACACCATAGCAATCAGCCCCAGCATTTT; cdr3_aa: CASSLDELGHHSNQPQHF
clone_size: few; v_call: TRBV28; j_call: TRBJ1-5; d_call: TRBD1; cdr3_nt: TGTGCCAGCATGGGGACAGGAACCAAATTCAATCAGCCCCAGCATTTT; cdr3_aa: CASMGTGTKFNQPQHF
clone_size: NA; v_call: TRBV4-1; j_call: TRBJ2-1; d_call: TRBD1; cdr3_nt: TGCGCCAGCAGCGGACGGACAGGGACGGACCCACCACGCGATGAGCAGTTCTTC; cdr3_aa: CASSGRTGTDPPRDEQFF
clone_size: many; v_call: TRBV10-3; j_call: TRBJ2-2; d_call: NA; cdr3_nt: TGTGCCATCAGTGCCGGGGGGCCCACCGGGGAGCTGTTTTTT; cdr3_aa: CAISAGGPTGELFF
clone_size: NA; v_call: TRBV6-2/TRBV6-3; j_call: TRBJ1-5; d_call: NA; cdr3_nt: TGTGCCAGCAGTTACCGGGTAGGCAATTCCAATCAGCCCCAGCATTTT; cdr3_aa: CASSYRVGNSNQPQHF
clone_size: NA; v_call: TRBV6-5; j_call: TRBJ2-3; d_call: TRBD1; cdr3_nt: TGTGCCAGCAGTTACTTTCCGGGACAGGGGGCAGGTACGCAGTATTTT; cdr3_aa: CASSYFPGQGAGTQYF
clone_size: NA; v_call: TRBV3-1/TRBV3-2; j_call: TRBJ1-2; d_call: NA; cdr3_nt: TGTGCCAGCAGCCAAGCGGCAGGATATAGTCGTGGCTACACCTTC; cdr3_aa: CASSQAAGYSRGYTF
clone_size: NA; v_call: TRBV11-1; j_call: TRBJ2-5; d_call: TRBD1; cdr3_nt: TGTGCCAGCAGCTTAGCGGAGACAGGGGGCGCAGAGACCCAGTACTTC; cdr3_aa: CASSLAETGGAETQYF
clone_size: NA; v_call: TRBV3-1/TRBV3-2; j_call: TRBJ1-1; d_call: TRBD1; cdr3_nt: TGTGCCAGCAGCCGAGACAGGGCGTCTGAAGCTTTCTTT; cdr3_aa: CASSRDRASEAFF
clone_size: NA; v_call: TRBV6-6; j_call: TRBJ1-4; d_call: NA; cdr3_nt: TGTGCCAGCATGCTAGGACAGCCTAATGAAAAACTGTTTTTT; cdr3_aa: CASMLGQPNEKLFF
clone_size: NA; v_call: TRBV5-4; j_call: TRBJ1-2; d_call: TRBD1; cdr3_nt: TGTGCCAGCAGGCGGACAGGGAGCTATGGCTACACCTTC; cdr3_aa: CASRRTGSYGYTF
clone_size: NA; v_call: TRBV7-2; j_call: TRBJ2-1; d_call: NA; cdr3_nt: TGTGCCAGCAGCTTAGGGGGGGGCGGCTTGAGATACAATGAGCAGTTCTTC; cdr3_aa: CASSLGGGGLRYNEQFF
clone_size: NA; v_call: TRBV4-2; j_call: TRBJ2-3; d_call: NA; cdr3_nt: TGTGCCAGCAGCCAAGGGGCAGGGGCGACAGATACGCAGTATTTT; cdr3_aa: CASSQGAGATDTQYF
clone_size: NA; v_call: TRBV19; j_call: TRBJ1-6; d_call: NA; cdr3_nt: TGTGCCAGTAGTGCACAGGAGGGTTCACCCCTCCACTTT; cdr3_aa: CASSAQEGSPLHF
clone_size: once; v_call: TRBV7-9; j_call: TRBJ1-2; d_call: NA; cdr3_nt: TGTGCCAGCAGCGTCCTGGGGGGATCTCTTAACTATGGCTACACCTTC; cdr3_aa: CASSVLGGSLNYGYTF
clone_size: NA; v_call: TRBV30; j_call: TRBJ2-7; d_call: NA; cdr3_nt: TGTGCCTGGATGCCTCTCACCCCGCTTGGGGCAGCCGGGTCGTACGAGCAGTACTTC; cdr3_aa: CAWMPLTPLGAAGSYEQYF